The rows below give T cell receptor beta chains drawn from one sample of a study of CD8 T cells in Susac syndrome. TCRdb re-analysed the immunoSEQ multiplex PCR reads in MiXCR, keeping a single row per CDR3 protein. The repertoire holds 110,000 to 150,000 distinct CDR3 sequences, with around 95% as singletons. The sequenced sample was CD4+ T cells from PBMCs. These receptors were taken from a human donor with Susac syndrome. CDR3s include the opening cysteine and the closing phenylalanine or tryptophan. Each record gives: CDR3 DNA, CDR3 protein, V gene, J gene, D gene, clone size. The D gene is left open where the match is weak. Clone size is shown for a subset of rows, as once, few, many or a class of expanded clone.

DNA: TGTGCCAGCTCACCACAGGACGCGGCACAAGCTTTCTTT
CDR3: CASSPQDAAQAFF
V: TRBV18
J: TRBJ1-1
D: .
size: .

DNA: TGCAGTGCTACACCTGGGACAGCCAATCAGCCCCAGCATTTT
CDR3: CSATPGTANQPQHF
V: TRBV20-1
J: TRBJ1-5
D: TRBD1
size: .

DNA: TGTGCCAGCAGCTTAGCAAGGACCTCGAGAGAGACCCAGTACTTC
CDR3: CASSLARTSRETQYF
V: TRBV7-2
J: TRBJ2-5
D: .
size: .

DNA: TGTGCCAGCAGTTTGTCCCCCGGGACAGGGGTCTACGAGCAGTACTTC
CDR3: CASSLSPGTGVYEQYF
V: TRBV12-3/TRBV12-4
J: TRBJ2-7
D: TRBD1
size: .

DNA: TGTGCCAGCAGCAAGCCACAGGGGGCTGGAAACACCATATATTTT
CDR3: CASSKPQGAGNTIYF
V: TRBV7-9
J: TRBJ1-3
D: TRBD1
size: .

DNA: TGCGCCAGCAGGCCCGGGACTGTGTACAATGAGCAGTTCTTC
CDR3: CASRPGTVYNEQFF
V: TRBV5-1
J: TRBJ2-1
D: .
size: .

DNA: TGTGCCAGCGGGACAGGGGGTAGCGGGAGAGGCTACGAGCAGTACTTC
CDR3: CASGTGGSGRGYEQYF
V: TRBV6-6
J: TRBJ2-7
D: TRBD1
size: .

DNA: TGTGCCAGCAGTGACCCAGGGGCCAACACCGGGGAGCTGTTTTTT
CDR3: CASSDPGANTGELFF
V: TRBV25-1
J: TRBJ2-2
D: .
size: .

DNA: TGTGCCAGCAGCCAAGGACAGGGGAACACCATATATTTT
CDR3: CASSQGQGNTIYF
V: TRBV3-1
J: TRBJ1-3
D: TRBD1
size: .

DNA: TGTGCCAGCAGCCAATATACAGGGCTAACCTACAATGAGCAGTTCTTC
CDR3: CASSQYTGLTYNEQFF
V: TRBV16
J: TRBJ2-1
D: .
size: .

DNA: TGTGCCAGCAGTTTTCTCTGGTCTAGCGGGCAACACCCCTACGAGCAGTACTTC
CDR3: CASSFLWSSGQHPYEQYF
V: TRBV28
J: TRBJ2-7
D: TRBD2
size: .

DNA: TGTGCCAGCAGCTTGGGCCCCCGCGATGAGCAGTTCTTC
CDR3: CASSLGPRDEQFF
V: TRBV5-4
J: TRBJ2-1
D: .
size: once

DNA: TGTGCCAGCAGTTACCGCCGGGGCCGAGGCTACACCTTC
CDR3: CASSYRRGRGYTF
V: TRBV6-5
J: TRBJ1-2
D: .
size: .

DNA: TGTGCCAGCAGCTTAGTTGCGCCTAGGGAGCAGTACTTC
CDR3: CASSLVAPREQYF
V: TRBV7-2
J: TRBJ2-7
D: .
size: .

DNA: TGCAGTGCTAGCCCAGGGTCGGTGAACACTGAAGCTTTCTTT
CDR3: CSASPGSVNTEAFF
V: TRBV20-1
J: TRBJ1-1
D: .
size: .

DNA: TGTGCCAGCAGCTTCCCGTCTAGAGCCGATGAGCAGTTCTTC
CDR3: CASSFPSRADEQFF
V: TRBV5-4
J: TRBJ2-1
D: .
size: .

DNA: TGTGCCAGCAGCTCATTAGCGGGAGGCCTCAACAATGAGCAGTTCTTC
CDR3: CASSSLAGGLNNEQFF
V: TRBV5-4
J: TRBJ2-1
D: TRBD2
size: .

DNA: TGTGCCAGCTCACCTGGGACGGATAACTATGGCTACACCTTC
CDR3: CASSPGTDNYGYTF
V: TRBV18
J: TRBJ1-2
D: .
size: .

DNA: TGTGCCAGCAGTACCCTATTCGAGGGCACTGAAGCTTTCTTT
CDR3: CASSTLFEGTEAFF
V: TRBV6-1
J: TRBJ1-1
D: .
size: .

DNA: TGTGCCAGCAGTGACCCGGTTCGGGGCTACACCTTC
CDR3: CASSDPVRGYTF
V: TRBV6-4
J: TRBJ1-2
D: .
size: .

DNA: TGCGCCAGCAGCTTGGCTCCGGGAGGGACAGGCGAGCAGTACTTC
CDR3: CASSLAPGGTGEQYF
V: TRBV5-1
J: TRBJ2-7
D: .
size: .

DNA: TGTGCCAGCAGCCCCGATAGCGGGAGGAGCTACGAGCAGTACTTC
CDR3: CASSPDSGRSYEQYF
V: TRBV27
J: TRBJ2-7
D: TRBD2
size: .

DNA: TGTGCCAGCAGTGGATCTAGCGGGGCCACAGATACGCAGTATTTT
CDR3: CASSGSSGATDTQYF
V: TRBV6-4
J: TRBJ2-3
D: TRBD2
size: .

DNA: TGTGCCAGCAGCGTAGATCCCAGGGGAGAGACCCAGTACTTC
CDR3: CASSVDPRGETQYF
V: TRBV9
J: TRBJ2-5
D: .
size: .

DNA: TGTGCCAGCCACATTACACCCACGGGCTACACCTTC
CDR3: CASHITPTGYTF
V: TRBV2
J: TRBJ1-2
D: .
size: .

DNA: TGCAGCGTTGGGCCAGTGGAAATCTATGGCTACACCTTC
CDR3: CSVGPVEIYGYTF
V: TRBV29-1
J: TRBJ1-2
D: .
size: .

DNA: TGTGCCAGCAGTTACTCGGTGGGGGGCTCCTCCTACGAGCAGTACTTC
CDR3: CASSYSVGGSSYEQYF
V: TRBV6-5
J: TRBJ2-7
D: .
size: .

DNA: TGTGCCAGCAGTCCACGACTAGCGGGGGGTTTGGAGACCCAGTACTTC
CDR3: CASSPRLAGGLETQYF
V: TRBV2
J: TRBJ2-5
D: TRBD2
size: .

DNA: TGTGCCAGCAGCTTGGGGGGCCAAGGAGAGACCCAGTACTTC
CDR3: CASSLGGQGETQYF
V: TRBV5-4
J: TRBJ2-5
D: .
size: few

DNA: TGTGCCATCAGAGGGACAGGGGCAGATGAGCAGTTCTTC
CDR3: CAIRGTGADEQFF
V: TRBV10-3
J: TRBJ2-1
D: TRBD1
size: .

DNA: TGTGCCAGCAGCTTAGCGGTCACCGGGGAGCTGTTTTTT
CDR3: CASSLAVTGELFF
V: TRBV11-2
J: TRBJ2-2
D: .
size: .

DNA: TGTGCCAGCTCCCAGCGTGGGGACCGGACAGATACGCAGTATTTT
CDR3: CASSQRGDRTDTQYF
V: TRBV18
J: TRBJ2-3
D: .
size: .

DNA: TGCAGCGTTGGTACAGTTCGCGAGCAGTACTTC
CDR3: CSVGTVREQYF
V: TRBV29-1
J: TRBJ2-7
D: .
size: .

DNA: TGTGCCAGCAGTTTTGGGGGAGAGACCCAGTACTTC
CDR3: CASSFGGETQYF
V: TRBV5-1
J: TRBJ2-5
D: .
size: few

DNA: TGTGCCAGCAGTTTAAACCAGGGCCCCAATCAGCCCCAGCATTTT
CDR3: CASSLNQGPNQPQHF
V: TRBV12-3/TRBV12-4
J: TRBJ1-5
D: .
size: .

DNA: TGTGCCGCGTCCGGGACGTTGTACAATGAGCAGTTCTTC
CDR3: CAASGTLYNEQFF
V: TRBV10-3
J: TRBJ2-1
D: .
size: .

DNA: TGTGCCAGCAGCTTTCGTGAGGGGCGTTGGGAGCAGTACTTC
CDR3: CASSFREGRWEQYF
V: TRBV5-6
J: TRBJ2-7
D: .
size: once

DNA: TGTGCCAGCAGCGCTGGGGTCGGGAGTGGGACAGATACGCAGTATTTT
CDR3: CASSAGVGSGTDTQYF
V: TRBV9
J: TRBJ2-3
D: .
size: .

DNA: TGTGCCAGCGGGACTGTCATTCAGTACTTC
CDR3: CASGTVIQYF
V: TRBV2
J: TRBJ2-4
D: .
size: .

DNA: TGTGCCAGCAGCTTAGTGGGCCGTAGAGATGAGCAGTTCTTC
CDR3: CASSLVGRRDEQFF
V: TRBV11-3
J: TRBJ2-1
D: .
size: .

DNA: TGTGCCAGCAGCTTAGGTAGGGGAAGTTTGTACTACGAGCAGTACTTC
CDR3: CASSLGRGSLYYEQYF
V: TRBV13
J: TRBJ2-7
D: .
size: .

DNA: TGCAGTGCGCTCCCCCGAACTAGCCCAACCGGCCGAGATACGCAGTATTTT
CDR3: CSALPRTSPTGRDTQYF
V: TRBV20-1
J: TRBJ2-3
D: .
size: .

DNA: TGTGCCAGCAGCGTAGCTTCGGGGGCGCTAGCCAAAAACATTCAGTACTTC
CDR3: CASSVASGALAKNIQYF
V: TRBV9
J: TRBJ2-4
D: .
size: .

DNA: TGTGCCAGCAGCCCCCGGGTTGCGGGCACCGGGGAGCTGTTTTTT
CDR3: CASSPRVAGTGELFF
V: TRBV9
J: TRBJ2-2
D: .
size: .

DNA: TGTGCCAGCAGTGTTCAGGGGGTATCCTACGAGCAGTACTTC
CDR3: CASSVQGVSYEQYF
V: TRBV28
J: TRBJ2-7
D: TRBD1
size: .

DNA: TGCAGCGTTGCAGCGGGGCCTATACCCCAGTACTTC
CDR3: CSVAAGPIPQYF
V: TRBV29-1
J: TRBJ2-5
D: TRBD2
size: .